The 5 T cell receptor beta chains presented below share a single source sample, sequenced in a study of T cells in narcolepsy (dated by TCRdb to between 2018 and 2020). Library preparation was by the immunoSEQ multiplex PCR assay. In its TCRdb copy, this immuneACCESS table keeps in-frame sequences only and misses some clones. Where compared with another copy, unresolved V genes explain less than half of these, and the others have no known cause. Here the sample has about 32,000 clones; around 77% occur a single time. The leading ten clones occupy approximately 3.8% of the sample. Sequencing input: memory (CD45RA-) CD4+ T cells from blood. The cell subset or site label here, explained by the study, means: memory T cells sorted ex vivo from peripheral blood. These receptors were obtained from a human donor in good health.

The DNA for the CDR3 is TGTGCCAGCAGCCAAGCAGGAGGGAGAGGGACCGAGCAGTACTTC. This gives the protein CASSQAGGRGTEQYF. This chain uses TRBV9 with TRBJ2-7; tentatively, D is TRBD2 (6 bases). Germline V lookup: CDR1 SGDLS, CDR2 YYNGEE. This CDR3 has 15 residues. V dropped 4 bases and J dropped 6 bases, with 20 bases sitting between them. Full variable domain (missing parts from reference TRBV9 and TRBJ2-7): DSGVTQTPKHLITATGQRVTLRCSPRSGDLSVYWYQQSLDQGLQFLIQYYNGEERAKGNILERFSAQQFPDLHSELNLSSLELGDSALYFCASSQAGGRGTEQYFGPGTRLTVT.

DNA for the CDR3: TGTGCCGCCCTGACCGGGACTATCTACAATGAGCAGTTCTTC. Translation: CAALTGTIYNEQFF. This sequence joins TRBV6-6 and TRBJ2-1; TRBD2 matches 7 bases. Germline values: CDR1 MNHNY, CDR2 SVGAGI (reference sequence). There are 14 residues in the CDR3. V dropped 11 bases and J dropped 3; count of bases not matched to a gene: 10.

CDR3 coding DNA: TGCGCCAGCAGAAATAGCGGGAGACTATCGACAGATACGCAGTATTTT. Its translation: CASRNSGRLSTDTQYF. The rearrangement uses TRBV10-2 and TRBJ2-3; 9 bases are shared with TRBD2. The V and J ends lost 6 bases and 3 bases, in that order; junction bases with no gene match: 10. The CDR3 length is 16 residues. The germline CDR1 and CDR2 sequences are WSHSY and SAAADI.

This chain links TRBV6-1 with TRBJ1-1; possible D gene TRBD1, 5 bases. Per the germline V gene, CDR1 is MNHNS and CDR2 is SASEGT. V was cut by 5 bases and J by 1 base, with 8 bases left in between. The CDR3 is 13 amino acids. The CDR3 DNA is TGTGCCAGCAGTTATAGGGGGAACACTGAAGCTTTCTTT. This translates into CASSYRGNTEAFF.

V usage is TRBV5-1 and J usage is TRBJ2-1; TRBD2 is a possible D gene (6 bases). The CDR3 extends over 15 amino acids. The germline V and J ends were trimmed by 0 bases and 9 bases, with 16 bases remaining between them. The germline V gene encodes CDR1 SGHRS and CDR2 YFSETQ. For the CDR3, the DNA is TGCGCCAGCAGCTTGGAGGTAGCGCCGGGGGTTGAGCAGTTCTTC. Protein product: CASSLEVAPGVEQFF.